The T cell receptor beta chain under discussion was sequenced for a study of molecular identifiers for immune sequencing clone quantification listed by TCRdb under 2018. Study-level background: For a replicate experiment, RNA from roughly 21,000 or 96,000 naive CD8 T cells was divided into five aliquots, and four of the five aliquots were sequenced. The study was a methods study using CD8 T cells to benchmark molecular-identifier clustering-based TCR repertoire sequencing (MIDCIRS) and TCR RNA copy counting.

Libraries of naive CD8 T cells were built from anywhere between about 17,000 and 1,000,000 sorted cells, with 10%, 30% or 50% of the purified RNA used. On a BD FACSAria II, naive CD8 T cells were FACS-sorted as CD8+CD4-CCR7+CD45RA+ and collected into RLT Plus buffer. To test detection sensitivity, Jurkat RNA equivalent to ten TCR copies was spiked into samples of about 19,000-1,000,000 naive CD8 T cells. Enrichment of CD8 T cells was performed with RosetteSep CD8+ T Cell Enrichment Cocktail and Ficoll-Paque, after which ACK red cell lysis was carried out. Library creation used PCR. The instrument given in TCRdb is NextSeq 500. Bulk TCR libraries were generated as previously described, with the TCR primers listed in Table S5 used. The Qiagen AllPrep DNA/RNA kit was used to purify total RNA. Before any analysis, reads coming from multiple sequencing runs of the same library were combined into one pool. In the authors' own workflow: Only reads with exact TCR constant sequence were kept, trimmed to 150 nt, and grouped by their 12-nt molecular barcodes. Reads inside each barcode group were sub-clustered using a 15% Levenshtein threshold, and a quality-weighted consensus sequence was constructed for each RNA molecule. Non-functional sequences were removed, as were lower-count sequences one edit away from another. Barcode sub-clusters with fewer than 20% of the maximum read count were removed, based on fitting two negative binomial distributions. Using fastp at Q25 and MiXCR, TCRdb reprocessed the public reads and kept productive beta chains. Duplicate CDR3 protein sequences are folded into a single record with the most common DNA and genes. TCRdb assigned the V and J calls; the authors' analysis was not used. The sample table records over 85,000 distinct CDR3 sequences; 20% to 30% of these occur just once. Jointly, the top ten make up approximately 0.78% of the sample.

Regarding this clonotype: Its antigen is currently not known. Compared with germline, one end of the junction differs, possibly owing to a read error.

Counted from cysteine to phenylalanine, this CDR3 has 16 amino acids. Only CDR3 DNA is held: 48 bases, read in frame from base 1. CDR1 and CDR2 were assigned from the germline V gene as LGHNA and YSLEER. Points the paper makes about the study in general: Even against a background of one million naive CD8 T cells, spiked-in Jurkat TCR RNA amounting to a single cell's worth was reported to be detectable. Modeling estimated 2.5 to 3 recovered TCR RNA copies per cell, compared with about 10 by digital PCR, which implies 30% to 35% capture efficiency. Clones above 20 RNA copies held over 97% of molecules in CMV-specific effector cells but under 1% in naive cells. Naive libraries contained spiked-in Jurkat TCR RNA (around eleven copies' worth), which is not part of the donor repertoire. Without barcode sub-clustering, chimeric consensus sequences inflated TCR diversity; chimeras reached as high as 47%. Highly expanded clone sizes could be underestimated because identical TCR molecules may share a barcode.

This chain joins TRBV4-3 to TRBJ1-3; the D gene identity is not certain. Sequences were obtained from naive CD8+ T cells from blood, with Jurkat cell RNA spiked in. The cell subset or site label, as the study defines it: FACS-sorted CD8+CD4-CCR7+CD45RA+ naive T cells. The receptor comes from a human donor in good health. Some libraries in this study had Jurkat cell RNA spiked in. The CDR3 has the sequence CAGSQARAGSGNTIYF. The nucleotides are TGCGCCGGCAGCCAAGCCCGGGCGGGCTCTGGAAACACCATATATTTT.